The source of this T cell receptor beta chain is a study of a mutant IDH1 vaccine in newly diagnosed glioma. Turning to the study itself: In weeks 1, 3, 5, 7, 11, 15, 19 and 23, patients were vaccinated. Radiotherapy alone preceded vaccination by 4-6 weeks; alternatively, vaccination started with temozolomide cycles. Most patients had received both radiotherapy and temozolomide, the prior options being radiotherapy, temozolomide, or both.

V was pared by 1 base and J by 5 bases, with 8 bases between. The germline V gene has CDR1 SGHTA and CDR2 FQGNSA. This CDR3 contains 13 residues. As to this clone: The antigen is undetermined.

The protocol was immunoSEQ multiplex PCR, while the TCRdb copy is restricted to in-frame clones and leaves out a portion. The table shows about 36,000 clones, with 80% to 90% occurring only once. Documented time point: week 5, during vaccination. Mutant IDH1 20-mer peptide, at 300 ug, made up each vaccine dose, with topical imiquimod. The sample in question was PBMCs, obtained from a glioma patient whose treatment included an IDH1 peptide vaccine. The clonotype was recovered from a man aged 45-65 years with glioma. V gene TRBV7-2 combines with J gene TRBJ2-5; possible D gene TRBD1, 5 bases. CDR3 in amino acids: CASSLGAGETQYF. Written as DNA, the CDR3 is TGTGCCAGCAGCTTAGGAGCAGGGGAGACCCAGTACTTC.